The clone carrying this T cell receptor beta chain has at least ten counts. Its antigen remains unidentified. This record belongs to a study of T cells in Graves' hyperthyroidism and ophthalmopathy. For the study at large: Pretreatment peripheral blood was obtained at initial diagnosis. General study findings and limits: The blood repertoire included most of the expanded thyroid clonotypes above 0.001. Model predictions of ophthalmopathy came a median approximately 6.5 months before onset.

Authors of the study amplified TCR beta CDR3 regions from RNA transcripts. Initially, a first-round RT-PCR of the TCR CDR3 employed the HTBI primer set. Via MiXCR, TCRdb re-called the multiplex PCR reads, giving one row per CDR3 protein. This table holds some 270,000 distinct CDR3 sequences, roughly 15% found once. The CDR3 is made up of 14 amino acids. Germline assignment: CDR1 LGHDT and CDR2 YNNKEL (reference sequence). V lost 2 bases to trimming and J lost 4 bases, with 6 bases between them. The rearrangement joins TRBV3-1 to TRBJ1-6; D is unclear. Sequencing input: blood. The source of this sequence is a woman in her 40s with Graves' hyperthyroidism. The CDR3: CASSQMDYNSPLHF. Written as DNA, the CDR3 is TGTGCCAGCAGCCAAATGGATTATAATTCACCCCTCCACTTT.